This TCR beta chain derives from a study of Graves' ophthalmopathy and Graves' hyperthyroidism. From RNA, the CDR3 regions of TCR beta chains were amplified and sequenced. The first round was an RT-PCR with HTBI primers, and the second round was a multiplex PCR. TCRdb independently ran MiXCR on the multiplex PCR reads; one entry per CDR3 protein. This table holds a few hundred thousand distinct CDR3 sequences, under 25% found once. This clonotype was counted a few times. Every ophthalmopathy donor presented moderate-to-severe activity, CAS ≥3, NOSPECS ≥4 and duration under 3 months. PBMCs stemmed from over 8.5 ml of fresh peripheral blood. V lost 5 bases and J lost 6, with 13 bases in between. The CDR3 sequence is 13 residues long. Germline CDR1 and CDR2: LNHDA and SQIVND (reference sequence).

The receptor's source is a woman aged 50 to 60 with Graves' ophthalmopathy. The chain links TRBV19 to TRBJ1-1, with D perhaps TRBD1 (5 bases). The sequencing input was peripheral blood. DNA of the CDR3: TGTGCCAGTAGTTATAATGAGGGGTCTGAAGCTTTCTTT. Translation: CASSYNEGSEAFF.